This is a list of T cell receptor beta chains from one sample in a study of blood T cell repertoires in COVID-19. Assay used: immunoSEQ multiplex PCR; TCRdb lists only in-frame clones, some missing. Of 250,000 to 300,000 clones in the sample, around 84% are singletons; the top ten hold roughly 4%. Sequencing used peripheral blood. The receptors originated from a man aged 55-75 years with acute or convalescent COVID-19. Both conserved end residues are trimmed from each CDR3. Each record gives: J gene, V gene, CDR3 protein.

>TRBJ2-3|TRBV4-1
ASSQERQAPDTQY
>TRBJ1-3|TRBV6-6
ASSYSTGPGNTIY
>TRBJ2-7|TRBV18
ASSPTWGTGFSYEQY
>TRBJ2-7|TRBV27
ASSTQPGQGIYEQY
>TRBJ2-7|TRBV5-8
ASSFPGWDEQY
>TRBJ2-3|TRBV27
ASSGQGRTDTQY
>TRBJ2-7|TRBV29-1
SVEKDALGTSGEQY
>TRBJ2-5|TRBV3-1/TRBV3-2
ASSQGTSGGIETQY
>TRBJ1-1|TRBV15
ATSRHVQNTEAF
>TRBJ1-1|TRBV29-1
STGPNTEAF
>TRBJ1-3|TRBV2
ASSEEGAPGNTIY
>TRBJ2-5|TRBV27
ASSSTYSYETQY
>TRBJ2-2|TRBV7-2
ASSLVVRANTGELF
>TRBJ1-1|TRBV28
ASSPGQPNTEAF
>TRBJ1-5|TRBV25-1
ASSFSLSNQPQH
>TRBJ2-7|TRBV11-2
ASSLEGTRVGRY